The next 17 T cell receptor beta chains were all read from a single sample in a study of T cells after yellow fever vaccination. TCRdb re-derived calls from the 5' RACE reads in MiXCR, one entry per CDR3 protein. Of 300,000 or so distinct CDR3 sequences listed, roughly 4% are singletons. The material sequenced was PBMCs, taken 5 days after the yellow fever booster vaccination. These TCRs come from a man aged 18 to 29 who received the YFV17D yellow fever vaccine.

The V gene is TRBV30, the J gene TRBJ2-7; the D gene is possibly TRBD1 (6 bases). V shed 0 bases and J shed 4 bases, with 7 bases lying between them. The germline V gene has CDR1 GTSNPN and CDR2 SVGIG (reference sequence). The CDR3 totals 12 residues. The DNA of the CDR3 is TGTGCCTGGAGTGTACAGGGATACGAGCAGTACTTC. It specifies CAWSVQGYEQYF. Looking up the rest from reference TRBV30 and TRBJ2-7 gives the full variable domain: SQTIHQWPATLVQPVGSPLSLECTVEGTSNPNLYWYRQAAGRGLQLLFYSVGIGQISSEVPQNLSASRPQDRQFILSSKKLLLSDSGFYLCAWSVQGYEQYFGPGTRLTVT.

This clonotype was counted only a few times. The chain has TRBV7-2 and TRBJ2-5, with TRBD2 matching 8 bases. The length of the CDR3 is 15 residues. J was trimmed by 4 bases and V by 6 bases; bases with no gene match: 10. The V gene's germline CDR1 is SGHTA and CDR2 FQGNSA. This chain's CDR3 is CASRPRSGGSETQYF. The CDR3 DNA reads TGTGCCAGCAGGCCAAGAAGCGGGGGTTCAGAGACCCAGTACTTC.

The rearrangement uses TRBV5-1 and TRBJ2-2; 8 bases are shared with TRBD1. In germline, CDR1 is SGHRS, CDR2 YFSETQ. Germline trimming cut 3 bases from V and 1 base from J; bases unmatched to any gene: 5. CDR3 length equals 16 residues. CDR3 DNA sequence: TGCGCCAGCAGCTCCGAGGGGACAGGGAACACCGGGGAGCTGTTTTTT. Its translation is CASSSEGTGNTGELFF.

This clonotype was picked up a small number of times. The CDR3: CASSPGTGGTTEAFF. As DNA, the CDR3 is TGTGCCAGCAGCCCCGGGACAGGGGGCACCACTGAAGCTTTCTTT. The chain links TRBV7-9 to TRBJ1-1; 12 nucleotides align to TRBD1. Germline V CDR1 and CDR2: SEHNR, FQNEAQ (reference sequence). The length of the CDR3 is 15 residues. After removal of 5 bases from V and 4 bases from J, the junction contained 5 bases not matched to a gene. Combining the CDR3 with reference TRBV7-9 and TRBJ1-1 gives the whole variable domain DTGVSQNPRHKITKRGQNVTFRCDPISEHNRLYWYRQTLGQGPEFLTYFQNEAQLEKSRLLSDRFSAERPKGSFSTLEIQRTEQGDSAMYLCASSPGTGGTTEAFFGQGTRLTVV.

The CDR3 DNA follows: TGTGCCAGCAGGGCCTCACAGGGCCAGTTCTTTCCCCAGCATTTT. Amino acids: CASRASQGQFFPQHF. The J gene is TRBJ1-5, the V gene TRBV27; weak D call: TRBD1 (6 bases). The length of the CDR3 is 15 residues. The V end lost 6 bases, the J end lost 10 bases, and 22 bases lay between the germline ends. Per the germline V gene, CDR1 is MNHEY and CDR2 is SMNVEV (reference sequence).

This clonotype was seen at least ten times. The chain recombines TRBV6-5 with TRBJ2-1; 9 bases match TRBD1. The CDR3 contains 12 residues. Germline V CDR1 and CDR2: MNHEY, SVGAGI. After removal of 7 bases from V and 14 bases from J, the junction contained 9 bases not matched to a gene. This chain's CDR3 is CASNKDRGYEFF. CDR3 nucleotides: TGTGCCAGCAACAAAGACAGGGGGTACGAGTTCTTC.

The sample holds many counts of this clonotype. The genes are TRBV4-3 and TRBJ2-3; maybe TRBD2 (7 bases). Germline CDR1 LGHNA, CDR2 YSLEER. This CDR3 spans 15 amino acids. Trimming removed 0 bases from V and 4 bases from J, with 11 bases in between. This CDR3 is CASSQDRGGADTQYF. In DNA, the CDR3 is TGCGCCAGCAGCCAAGATCGAGGGGGGGCAGATACGCAGTATTTT.

This clonotype was recorded many times. The chain carries TRBV20-1 and TRBJ2-5; TRBD1 is a possible D gene (5 bases). The CDR3 has 14 residues. The germline V gene encodes CDR1 DFQATT and CDR2 SNEGSKA (reference sequence). V shed 0 bases and J shed 5 bases, with 13 bases lying between them. CDR3 nucleotides: TGCAGTGCTAGAGATCCTCGTAAGGGGGAGACCCAGTACTTC. It translates to CSARDPRKGETQYF.

The chain has TRBV5-1 and TRBJ2-2; tentative D call: TRBD1 (6 bases). Germline loops: CDR1 SGHRS, CDR2 YFSETQ. The CDR3 has 14 amino acids. V was trimmed by 8 bases and J by 1 base, leaving 12 bases between them. For the CDR3, the DNA is TGCGCCAGTACCGACAGGAGGAACACCGGGGAGCTGTTTTTT. Protein product: CASTDRRNTGELFF.

This chain uses TRBV12-3 or TRBV12-4 with TRBJ2-7, with TRBD1 as a possible D gene (6 bases). The CDR3 totals 15 residues. Trimming took off 5 bases at V and 2 bases at J, with 16 bases between the two ends. CDR3 nucleotides: TGTGCCAGCAGTCCCCCGGACAGTTCTCCCTACGAGCAGTACTTC. Translating it yields CASSPPDSSPYEQYF.

This clonotype was detected a few times. This chain connects TRBV6-2 or TRBV6-3 to TRBJ2-3, with D unclear. Germline CDR1 is MNHEY and CDR2 is SVGEGT. V lost 7 bases and J lost 1, with 15 bases in between. The CDR3 totals 15 residues. The CDR3 coding sequence is TGTGCCAGCAACAATCGCATCAAACGCACAGATACGCAGTATTTT. Amino acid sequence: CASNNRIKRTDTQYF.

The V call is TRBV5-1, the J call TRBJ2-2, with 14 bases that match TRBD2. The CDR3 contains 17 residues. V lost 3 bases to trimming and J lost 0 bases; unmatched junction nucleotides: 1. Per germline, CDR1 SGHRS and CDR2 YFSETQ. CDR3 nucleotide sequence: TGCGCCAGCAGCTGGACTAGCGGGGGGCCGAACACCGGGGAGCTGTTTTTT. Translation: CASSWTSGGPNTGELFF.

Remarks on this clonotype: No DNA is shown, since the ends of the CDR3 on it are uncertain; the CDR3 is the one TCRdb lists. The chain combines TRBV7-5 with TRBJ1-5. TRBV7-5 is a pseudogene. The CDR3 region is 19 residues in length, termini included. CDR3 in amino acids: CISVPEAYSSRYSNQPQHF.

This clonotype showed up just a few times. The rearrangement uses TRBV7-9 and TRBJ2-3, with D uncertain. The CDR3 consists of 12 residues. Germline lookup yields CDR1 SEHNR and CDR2 FQNEAQ (reference sequence). V lost 4 bases and J lost 7, with 9 bases in between. CDR3 protein: CASSYTLNTQYF. The CDR3 DNA reads as TGTGCCAGCAGCTATACGTTGAATACGCAGTATTTT.

This clonotype came up a few times. This sequence joins TRBV7-3 and TRBJ1-3, with D perhaps matching TRBD1 (6 bases). Germline-derived CDR1 and CDR2 are SGHTA and FQGTGA. The CDR3 covers 15 residues. The V end was cut by 8 bases, the J end by 7 bases, with 21 bases between. The CDR3 is CASSRGAALGNTIYF. CDR3 nucleotide sequence: TGTGCCAGCTCACGGGGGGCTGCCCTCGGTAACACCATATATTTT.

This clonotype came up a few times. V usage is TRBV11-2 and J usage is TRBJ2-1; possibly TRBD2 for D (7 bases). Germline V gene data show CDR1 as SGHAT and CDR2 as FQNNGV. The CDR3 sequence is 15 residues long. The V gene lost 2 bases and the J gene lost 3 bases, with 11 bases spanning the gap. CDR3 protein: CASSLRGTIYNEQFF. Written as DNA, the CDR3 is TGTGCCAGCAGCTTAAGGGGGACTATCTACAATGAGCAGTTCTTC.

This clonotype was found many times. J is TRBJ2-7 and V is TRBV14; TRBD1 matches 7 bases. V gave up 0 bases and J gave up 5 bases; unmatched junction bases: 7. CDR3 length: 15 amino acids. The germline V gene encodes CDR1 SGHDN and CDR2 FVKESK. CDR3 protein: CASSQDPGTVDEQYF. CDR3 nucleotide sequence: TGTGCCAGCAGCCAAGATCCGGGGACAGTAGACGAGCAGTACTTC.